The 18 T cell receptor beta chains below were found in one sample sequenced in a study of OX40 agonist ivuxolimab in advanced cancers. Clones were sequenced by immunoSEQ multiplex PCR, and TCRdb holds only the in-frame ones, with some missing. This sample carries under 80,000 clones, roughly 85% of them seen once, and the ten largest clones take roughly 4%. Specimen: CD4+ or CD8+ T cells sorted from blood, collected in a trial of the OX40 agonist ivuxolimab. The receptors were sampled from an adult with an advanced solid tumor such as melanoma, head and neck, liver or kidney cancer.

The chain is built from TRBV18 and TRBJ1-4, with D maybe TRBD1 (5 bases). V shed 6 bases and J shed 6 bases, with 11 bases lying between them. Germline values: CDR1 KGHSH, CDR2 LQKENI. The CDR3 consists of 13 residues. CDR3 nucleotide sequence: TGTGCCAGCTCCCAGGGTTCCGATGAAAAACTGTTTTTT. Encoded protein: CASSQGSDEKLFF.

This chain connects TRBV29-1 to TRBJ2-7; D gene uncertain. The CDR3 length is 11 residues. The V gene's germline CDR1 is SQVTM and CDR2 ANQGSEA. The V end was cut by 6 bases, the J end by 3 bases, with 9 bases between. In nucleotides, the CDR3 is TGCAGCGTGGCCCGTAACTACGAGCAGTACTTC. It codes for CSVARNYEQYF.

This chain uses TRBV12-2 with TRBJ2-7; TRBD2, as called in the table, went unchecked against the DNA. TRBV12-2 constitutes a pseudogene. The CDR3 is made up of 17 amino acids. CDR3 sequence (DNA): TGTGCAAGTCGCTTAGCGGAGGCTAGCGGGAGCGCATACGAGCAGTACTTC. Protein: CASRLAEASGSAYEQYF.

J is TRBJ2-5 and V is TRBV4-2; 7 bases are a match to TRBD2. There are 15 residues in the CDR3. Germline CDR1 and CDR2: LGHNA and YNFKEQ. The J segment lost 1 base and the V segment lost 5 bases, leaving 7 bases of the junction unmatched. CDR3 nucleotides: TGTGCCAGCAGCACCGGTTGGGGGGGCCAAGAGACCCAGTACTTC. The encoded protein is CASSTGWGGQETQYF.

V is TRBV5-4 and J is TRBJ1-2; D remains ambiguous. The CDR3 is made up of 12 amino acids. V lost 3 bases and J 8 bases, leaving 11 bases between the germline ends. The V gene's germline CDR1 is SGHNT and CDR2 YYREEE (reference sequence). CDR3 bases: TGTGCCAGCAGCTCCCAATTGGTGGGCTACACCTTC. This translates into CASSSQLVGYTF.

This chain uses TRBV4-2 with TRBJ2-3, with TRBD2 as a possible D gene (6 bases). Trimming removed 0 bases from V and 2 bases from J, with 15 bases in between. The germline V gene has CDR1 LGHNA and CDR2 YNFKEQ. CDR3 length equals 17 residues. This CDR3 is CASSQDGSGSPTDTQYF. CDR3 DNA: TGTGCCAGCAGCCAAGACGGTTCCGGGAGCCCCACAGATACGCAGTATTTT.

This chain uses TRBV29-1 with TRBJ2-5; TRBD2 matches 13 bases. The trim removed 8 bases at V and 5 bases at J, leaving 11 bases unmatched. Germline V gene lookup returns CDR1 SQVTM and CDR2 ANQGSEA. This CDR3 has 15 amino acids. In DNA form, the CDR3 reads TGCAGCACACTACTAGCGGGAGGGCCCGGCGAGACCCAGTACTTC. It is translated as CSTLLAGGPGETQYF. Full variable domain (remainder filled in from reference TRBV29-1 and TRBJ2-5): SAVISQKPSRDICQRGTSLTIQCQVDSQVTMMFWYRQQPGQSLTLIATANQGSEATYESGFVIDKFPISRPNLTFSTLTVSNMSPEDSSIYLCSTLLAGGPGETQYFGPGTRLLVL.

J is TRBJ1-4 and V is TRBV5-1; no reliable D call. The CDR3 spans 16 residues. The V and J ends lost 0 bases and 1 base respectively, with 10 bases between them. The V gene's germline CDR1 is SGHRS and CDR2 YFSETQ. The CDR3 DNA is TGCGCCAGCAGCTTGGACAGATCAAAAACTAATGAAAAACTGTTTTTT. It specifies CASSLDRSKTNEKLFF.

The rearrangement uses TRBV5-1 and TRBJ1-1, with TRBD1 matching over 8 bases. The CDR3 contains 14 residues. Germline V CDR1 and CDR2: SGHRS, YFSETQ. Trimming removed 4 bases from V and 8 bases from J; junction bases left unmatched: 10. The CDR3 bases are TGCGCCAGCAGCGAGAGGACAGGGCTTGTCGAAGCTTTCTTT. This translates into CASSERTGLVEAFF.

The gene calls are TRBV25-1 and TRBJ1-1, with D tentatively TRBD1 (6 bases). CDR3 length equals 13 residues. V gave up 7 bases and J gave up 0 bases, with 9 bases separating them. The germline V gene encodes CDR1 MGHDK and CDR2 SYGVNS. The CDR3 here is CASMQGMNTEAFF. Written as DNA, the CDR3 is TGTGCCAGCATGCAGGGGATGAACACTGAAGCTTTCTTT.

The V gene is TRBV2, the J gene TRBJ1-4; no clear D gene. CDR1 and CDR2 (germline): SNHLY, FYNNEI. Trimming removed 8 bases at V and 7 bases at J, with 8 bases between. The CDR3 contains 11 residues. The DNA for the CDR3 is TGTGCCAGCGTCGGGGTTGAAAAACTGTTTTTT. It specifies CASVGVEKLFF.

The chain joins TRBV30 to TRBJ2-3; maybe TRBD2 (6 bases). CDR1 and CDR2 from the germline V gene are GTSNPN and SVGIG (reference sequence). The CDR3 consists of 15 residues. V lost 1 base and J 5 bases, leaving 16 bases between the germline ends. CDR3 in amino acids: CAWSGAGTPLDTQYF. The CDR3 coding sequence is TGTGCCTGGAGTGGGGCGGGGACCCCCTTAGATACGCAGTATTTT.

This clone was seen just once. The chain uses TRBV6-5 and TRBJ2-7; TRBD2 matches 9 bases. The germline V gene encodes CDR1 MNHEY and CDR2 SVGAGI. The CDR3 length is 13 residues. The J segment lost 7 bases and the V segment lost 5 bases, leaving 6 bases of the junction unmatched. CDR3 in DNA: TGTGCCAGCAGTGAGGGCAGCGGGGGGGAGCAGTACTTC. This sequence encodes CASSEGSGGEQYF.

CDR3 bases: TGTGCCAGCAGCTTAGTATCGGGTACGCAGTATTTT. Translating gives CASSLVSGTQYF. The chain couples TRBV11-3 to TRBJ2-3, with D unclear. CDR1 and CDR2 (germline): SGHNT, YENEEA. The V and J ends lost 1 base and 8 bases respectively, with 7 bases between them. This CDR3 has 12 residues.

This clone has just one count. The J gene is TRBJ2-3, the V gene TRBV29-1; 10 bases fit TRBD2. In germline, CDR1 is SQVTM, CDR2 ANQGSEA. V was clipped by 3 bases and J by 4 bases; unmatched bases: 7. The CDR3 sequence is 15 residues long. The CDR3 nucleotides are TGCAGCGTTGATAAAGCGGGAGGGCAGGCAGATACGCAGTATTTT. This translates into CSVDKAGGQADTQYF.

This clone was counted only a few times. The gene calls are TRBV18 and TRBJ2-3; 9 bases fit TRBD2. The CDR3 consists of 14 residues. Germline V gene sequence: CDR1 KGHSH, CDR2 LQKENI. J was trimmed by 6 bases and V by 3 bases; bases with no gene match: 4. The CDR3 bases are TGTGCCAGCTCACCTGGTAGCGGGAGTGATACGCAGTATTTT. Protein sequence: CASSPGSGSDTQYF.

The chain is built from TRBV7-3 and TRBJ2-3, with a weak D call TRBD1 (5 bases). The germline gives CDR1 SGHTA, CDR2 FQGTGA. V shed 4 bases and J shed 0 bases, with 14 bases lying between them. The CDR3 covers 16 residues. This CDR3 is CASSSNPTGSTDTQYF. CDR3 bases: TGTGCCAGCAGCTCAAATCCCACAGGTAGCACAGATACGCAGTATTTT. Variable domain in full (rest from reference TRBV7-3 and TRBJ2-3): GAGVSQTPSNKVTEKGKYVELRCDPISGHTALYWYRQSLGQGPEFLIYFQGTGAADDSGLPNDRFFAVRPEGSVSTLKIQRTERGDSAVYLCASSSNPTGSTDTQYFGPGTRLTVL.

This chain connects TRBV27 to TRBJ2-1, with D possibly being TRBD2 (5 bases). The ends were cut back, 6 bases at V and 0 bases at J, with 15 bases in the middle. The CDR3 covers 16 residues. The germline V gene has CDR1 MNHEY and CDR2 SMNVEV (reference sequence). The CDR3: CASSSLGRGSYNEQFF. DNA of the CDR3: TGTGCCAGCAGCTCTCTCGGACGGGGCTCCTACAATGAGCAGTTCTTC.